Listed below are T cell receptor beta chains from one sample, sequenced in a study of T cell changes during pregnancy in multiple sclerosis. Profiled with immunoSEQ multiplex PCR; TCRdb holds only in-frame clones, not every one. There are tens of thousands of clones in the sample; 92% occur only once, and 2% lies in the top ten. The sequencing here drew on peripheral blood, taken in the second trimester of pregnancy. The source is a female donor with multiple sclerosis, enrolled in a pregnancy study. The CDR3 runs from the conserved cysteine through the conserved F or W. The D gene is left open where the match is weak. The size of a clone is reported for some rows only, either as once, few or many, or as a class for expanded clones.

size	J	V	D	DNA	CDR3
once	TRBJ2-5	TRBV27	TRBD1	TGTGCCAGCAGGCAGGGGGCATCGTACCAAGAGACCCAGTACTTC	CASRQGASYQETQYF
NA	TRBJ2-1	TRBV6-6	NA	TGTGCCAGCAGTTACGCCGGGTACAATGAGCAGTTCTTC	CASSYAGYNEQFF
NA	TRBJ2-7	TRBV6-5	NA	TGTGCCAGCAGCTCCGATCGGACAGTAAACGAGCAGTACTTC	CASSSDRTVNEQYF
NA	TRBJ1-2	TRBV28	NA	TGTGCCAGCAGTCCCCTCGGCCAGGCTCTTGGCTACACCTTC	CASSPLGQALGYTF
NA	TRBJ2-7	TRBV11-2	TRBD1	TGTGCCAGCAGCGCCAGACAGGGGGCTTACTACGAGCAGTACTTC	CASSARQGAYYEQYF
NA	TRBJ2-4	TRBV18	TRBD1	TGTGCCAGCTCACCCCCGGGACAGATTACTCCCCTGGCCAAAAACATTCAGTACTTC	CASSPPGQITPLAKNIQYF
NA	TRBJ2-2	TRBV6-1	NA	TGTGCCAGCAGTGAAGGGGGCGCCGGCACCGGGGAGCTGTTTTTT	CASSEGGAGTGELFF
NA	TRBJ2-7	TRBV28	TRBD2	TGTGCCAGCAGTGGGACTAGCGGGAGGAGTCGCGAGCAGTACTTC	CASSGTSGRSREQYF
NA	TRBJ1-1	TRBV4-3	TRBD1	TGCGCCAGCAGCCAAGTCTATGACAGGGGTGACACTGAAGCTTTCTTT	CASSQVYDRGDTEAFF
NA	TRBJ1-2	TRBV9	NA	TGTGCCAGCAGCGTAGCTGAGCGTATTAACTATGGCTACACCTTC	CASSVAERINYGYTF
NA	TRBJ1-1	TRBV28	NA	TGTGCCAGCAGTCGATCTACCAGGGCACTGAACACTGAAGCTTTCTTT	CASSRSTRALNTEAFF
NA	TRBJ2-7	TRBV30	TRBD2	TGTGCCTGTATTAGACTAGCGGGCCTCTACGAGCAGTACTTC	CACIRLAGLYEQYF
NA	TRBJ1-2	TRBV5-1	TRBD1	TGCGCCAGCACGCAGGGGGCGAACTATGGCTACACCTTC	CASTQGANYGYTF
NA	TRBJ1-4	TRBV19	TRBD1	TGTGCCAGTAGTCGACAGGGGGGAGACGAGGAACTGTTTTTT	CASSRQGGDEELFF
NA	TRBJ2-7	TRBV15	NA	TGTGCCACCAGCAGAGTTGGCCTTTCCGCCTACGAGCAGTACTTC	CATSRVGLSAYEQYF
NA	TRBJ1-4	TRBV27	TRBD1	TGTGCCAGCAGTATTCATAAGACAGGGCGTAATGAAAAACTGTTTTTT	CASSIHKTGRNEKLFF
NA	TRBJ2-7	TRBV11-1	TRBD2	TGTGCCAGCAGCTTAGCCCCGGGACTAGCGGGAGGGGCCTACGAGCAGTACTTC	CASSLAPGLAGGAYEQYF
NA	TRBJ2-5	TRBV6-6	NA	TGTGCCAGCAGTCCTCAGGGCAGTGGGAAGGGGGAGACCCAGTACTTC	CASSPQGSGKGETQYF
NA	TRBJ1-2	TRBV29-1	TRBD1	TGCAGCGGGGGACAGGGGGCAGAGGGGTATGGCTACACCTTC	CSGGQGAEGYGYTF
NA	TRBJ2-3	TRBV7-6	NA	TGTGCCAGCAGTTACAGGGTCACAGATACGCAGTATTTT	CASSYRVTDTQYF
NA	TRBJ2-1	TRBV20-1	NA	TGCAGTGCTAGTTATGACAGAAAGCAGTTCTTC	CSASYDRKQFF
NA	TRBJ2-5	TRBV7-3	NA	TGTGCCAGCAGCTTAGCTGGGACAAAGCAAGAGACCCAGTACTTC	CASSLAGTKQETQYF
NA	TRBJ1-4	TRBV5-4	TRBD1	TGTGCCAGCAGCTGGACAGGGAGAACTAATGAAAAACTGTTTTTT	CASSWTGRTNEKLFF
NA	TRBJ1-2	TRBV19	NA	TGTGCCAGTAGTGAGGTCCGCGGGGTGACTGGCACCCTTGGCTACACCTTC	CASSEVRGVTGTLGYTF
NA	TRBJ1-4	TRBV15	NA	TGTGCCACCAGCAGAGATACTAGGAATGAAAAACTGTTTTTT	CATSRDTRNEKLFF
NA	TRBJ1-1	TRBV6-1	NA	TGTGCCAGCAGTACCAGGGGCAGATCGAACACTGAAGCTTTCTTT	CASSTRGRSNTEAFF
NA	TRBJ2-7	TRBV18	TRBD1	TGTGCCAGCTCACCAAACCGGTTCCGGGACAGAGCCTACGAGCAGTACTTC	CASSPNRFRDRAYEQYF
NA	TRBJ1-2	TRBV6-5	NA	TGTGCCAGCAGTGAAGCGAGGGGCTACACCTTC	CASSEARGYTF
NA	TRBJ2-2	TRBV6-1	TRBD2	TGTGCCAGCAGTGAAGGACTAGCCGACACCGGGGAGCTGTTTTTT	CASSEGLADTGELFF
NA	TRBJ1-3	TRBV5-1	NA	TGCGCCAGCAGCCGGTTCTCTGGAAACACCATATATTTT	CASSRFSGNTIYF
NA	TRBJ2-7	TRBV30	NA	TGTGCCTGGAGTGTAATGTCGGGGAGCTCCTACGAGCAGTACTTC	CAWSVMSGSSYEQYF
NA	TRBJ1-3	TRBV7-2	NA	TGTGCCAGCAGCTTAGACTCCTCTGGAAACACCATATATTTT	CASSLDSSGNTIYF
NA	TRBJ1-5	TRBV6-1	NA	TGTGCCAGCAGTGGATCCATAGGCAATCAGCCCCAGCATTTT	CASSGSIGNQPQHF
NA	TRBJ1-2	TRBV28	NA	TGTGCCAGCAGTGGTGAGGCCGTATATGGCTACACCTTC	CASSGEAVYGYTF
NA	TRBJ2-5	TRBV28	NA	TGTGCCAGCAGCCCGACTCAAACACAAGAGACCCAGTACTTC	CASSPTQTQETQYF
NA	TRBJ2-3	TRBV5-6	TRBD2	TGTGCCAGCAGTCAAAACGGGGACTATGCAGATACGCAGTATTTT	CASSQNGDYADTQYF
NA	TRBJ2-7	TRBV27	TRBD2	TGTGCCAGCAAAGCGACTAGCCGCTCCGGAGAGCAGTACTTC	CASKATSRSGEQYF
NA	TRBJ1-2	TRBV29-1	NA	TGCAGCGTTGAAGGGCACAGCTCATATGGCTACACCTTC	CSVEGHSSYGYTF
few	TRBJ2-7	TRBV10-1	TRBD2	TGCGCCAGCAGTGAGATCGGTCTAGCGGCCTCTTCCTACGAGCAGTACTTC	CASSEIGLAASSYEQYF
NA	TRBJ2-2	TRBV14	TRBD2	TGTGCCAGCAGCCAGATGCGGGACTACAACACCGGGGAGCTGTTTTTT	CASSQMRDYNTGELFF
NA	TRBJ2-3	TRBV27	NA	TGTGCCAGCAGTATAGGACAGACAGATACGCAGTATTTT	CASSIGQTDTQYF
NA	TRBJ2-1	TRBV5-6	TRBD2	TGTGCCAGCAGCCCGGGACTAGCGGGAGGAAATGAGCAGTTCTTC	CASSPGLAGGNEQFF
NA	TRBJ2-1	TRBV18	TRBD2	TGTGCCAGCTCACCACCACAGGCGGGGGGCCTTATCTTC	CASSPPQAGGLIF
NA	TRBJ1-2	TRBV7-3	NA	TGTGCCAGCAGCTTAGGGGGAGGAATAGATTATGGCTACACCTTC	CASSLGGGIDYGYTF
NA	TRBJ1-6	TRBV14	NA	TGTGCCAGCAGCGAAGCCCATAGCGCATATTCACCCCTCCACTTT	CASSEAHSAYSPLHF
once	TRBJ2-2	TRBV7-2	NA	TGTGCCAGCAGAATAGACAGTAACACCGGGGAGCTGTTTTTT	CASRIDSNTGELFF
NA	TRBJ1-1	TRBV30	TRBD1	TGTGCCTGGAGTCCGGACAGGGGAACTGAAGCTTTCTTT	CAWSPDRGTEAFF
NA	TRBJ2-6	TRBV6-7	TRBD1	TGTGCCAGCAGTTCACCAATCATTCCGGGACAGGTGACTGGGGCCAACGTCCTGACTTTC	CASSSPIIPGQVTGANVLTF
NA	TRBJ2-1	TRBV30	NA	TGTGCCTGGAGTGTACAGGCTAACAATGAGCAGTTCTTC	CAWSVQANNEQFF
NA	TRBJ1-2	TRBV6-1	NA	TGTGCCAGCGTGGAGAACTATGGCTACACCTTC	CASVENYGYTF
NA	TRBJ1-6	TRBV2	TRBD1	TGTGCCAGCAGTGGAAACCTACAGGGGTCGCCCCTCCACTTT	CASSGNLQGSPLHF
NA	TRBJ1-6	TRBV5-4	NA	TGTGCCAGCAGCTTGTCCAGTTCACCCCTCCACTTT	CASSLSSSPLHF
NA	TRBJ1-2	TRBV7-2	NA	TGTGCCAGCAGCTTATACTCATTGGGCTACACCTTC	CASSLYSLGYTF
NA	TRBJ2-7	TRBV5-1	NA	TGCGCCAGCAGCTTGGATGATAGCTCCTACGAGCAGTACTTC	CASSLDDSSYEQYF
NA	TRBJ2-3	TRBV7-2	TRBD2	TGTGCCAGCAGCTCTCATAGCGGGGGGAGCACAGATACGCAGTATTTT	CASSSHSGGSTDTQYF
NA	TRBJ1-1	TRBV5-1	NA	TGCGCCAGCAGCACCGGGTCCCTGAACACTGAAGCTTTCTTT	CASSTGSLNTEAFF
NA	TRBJ1-2	TRBV18	NA	TGTGCCAGCTCCCAGAGGACAGTCTCGGGCCCTTCGACCTTC	CASSQRTVSGPSTF
once	TRBJ1-1	TRBV7-2	NA	TGTGCCAGCAGCTTAGTGGGGGGAACGAACACTGAAGCTTTCTTT	CASSLVGGTNTEAFF
NA	TRBJ2-6	TRBV6-1	NA	TGTGCCAGCCGGGACTCTGGGGCCAACGTCCTGACTTTC	CASRDSGANVLTF